The rows below give T cell receptor beta chains drawn from one sample of a study of T cells in Graves' hyperthyroidism and ophthalmopathy. Each CDR3 protein is one row after TCRdb ran MiXCR on the multiplex PCR reads. The sample gives about 350,000 distinct CDR3 sequences, about 18% of which show up once; 3.5% to 4% is in the top ten. The specimen was blood. The origin of the receptors is a woman aged 18-30 years with Graves' hyperthyroidism. CDR3s include the opening cysteine and the closing phenylalanine or tryptophan. The D gene is left open where the match is weak. The listing skips clone size in some rows; elsewhere it reads once, few, many or a size class.

TRBJ2-7 | many | NA | TRBV12-3/TRBV12-4 | CASSLRGEQYF | TGTGCCAGCAGTCTTCGAGGGGAGCAGTACTTC
TRBJ2-4 | NA | TRBD2 | TRBV6-1 | CASTPGGAKNIQYF | TGTGCCAGCACCCCGGGGGGGGCCAAAAACATTCAGTACTTC
TRBJ1-1 | NA | NA | TRBV3-1 | CASSQDRGMNTEAFF | TGTGCCAGCAGCCAAGATAGGGGCATGAACACTGAAGCTTTCTTT
TRBJ1-5 | many | NA | TRBV12-3/TRBV12-4 | CASRLTPNSNQPQHF | TGTGCCAGCAGACTCACACCAAATAGCAATCAGCCCCAGCATTTT
TRBJ1-5 | many | NA | TRBV19 | CASPRTSSCGSNQPQHF | TGTGCCAGTCCTAGGACGTCGTCCTGCGGTAGCAATCAGCCCCAGCATTTT
TRBJ1-2 | many | NA | TRBV7-9 | CASSLARDYGYTF | TGCGCCAGCAGCTTGGCCAGAGACTATGGCTACACCTTC
TRBJ1-2 | few | NA | TRBV2 | CASSEAKIIFKTGSLYGYTF | TGTGCCAGCAGTGAAGCCAAAATAATTTTCAAGACAGGCTCGCTCTATGGCTACACCTTC
TRBJ2-5 | many | TRBD2 | TRBV24-1 | CATSGTAGGETQYF | TGTGCCACCAGTGGGACAGCGGGGGGAGAGACCCAGTACTTC
TRBJ1-3 | many | NA | TRBV24-1 | CATSLSPRSGNTIYF | TGTGCCACCAGTTTGTCGCCTCGCTCTGGAAACACCATATATTTT
TRBJ1-2 | many | NA | TRBV6-5 | CASSYSRNYGYTF | TGTGCCAGCAGTTACTCAAGAAACTATGGCTACACCTTC
TRBJ1-1 | NA | NA | TRBV12-3/TRBV12-4 | CASSFNEGLWTEAFF | TGTGCCAGCAGTTTTAACGAGGGGCTCTGGACTGAAGCTTTCTTT
TRBJ1-5 | many | TRBD1 | TRBV7-8 | CASARLQQGLVGNQPQHF | TGTGCCAGCGCCCGACTGCAACAGGGGCTCGTTGGCAATCAGCCCCAGCATTTT
TRBJ2-2 | many | NA | TRBV2 | CASSATRTTGELFF | TGTGCCAGCAGTGCTACTAGGACCACCGGGGAGCTGTTTTTT
TRBJ1-2 | NA | NA | TRBV6-1 | CASSEFGTTNGYTF | TGTGCCAGCAGTGAATTCGGGACAACGAATGGCTACACCTTC
TRBJ2-2 | many | NA | TRBV18 | CASTGQTTGELFF | TGTGCCAGCACGGGGCAGACCACCGGGGAGCTGTTTTTT
TRBJ2-7 | many | NA | TRBV11-2 | CASSLDLVLAHEQYF | TGTGCCAGCAGCTTAGATCTCGTTCTGGCCCACGAGCAGTACTTC
TRBJ1-2 | many | NA | TRBV6-2/TRBV6-3 | CASSYPMDRAYGYTF | TGTGCCAGCAGTTACCCGATGGACAGAGCGTATGGCTACACCTTC
TRBJ2-5 | many | TRBD1 | TRBV28 | CASSLSDRGDGETQYF | TGTGCCAGCAGTCTCTCGGACAGGGGAGATGGAGAGACCCAGTACTTC
TRBJ1-1 | many | TRBD1 | TRBV6-5 | CASSWDRGEEAFF | TGTGCCAGCAGTTGGGACAGGGGAGAAGAAGCTTTCTTT
TRBJ2-6 | many | TRBD1 | TRBV2 | CASSGTGKTGANVLTF | TGTGCCAGCAGTGGGACAGGGAAAACTGGGGCCAACGTCCTGACTTTC
TRBJ1-5 | many | NA | TRBV4-1 | CASSQARGDQPQHF | TGCGCCAGCAGCCAAGCCCGGGGGGATCAGCCCCAGCATTTT
TRBJ1-1 | many | NA | TRBV10-3 | CAISGGERTEAFF | TGTGCCATCAGTGGGGGGGAGAGGACTGAAGCTTTCTTT
TRBJ1-1 | many | TRBD1 | TRBV5-1 | CASSPLSQGARTEAFF | TGCGCCAGCAGCCCACTTTCACAGGGGGCGCGGACTGAAGCTTTCTTT
TRBJ1-5 | many | TRBD1 | TRBV12-3/TRBV12-4 | CASQGENQPQHF | TGTGCCAGCCAGGGGGAAAATCAGCCCCAGCATTTT
TRBJ2-5 | few | NA | TRBV7-9 | CASSLYIPGETQYF | TGTGCCAGCAGCTTATATATACCAGGAGAGACCCAGTACTTC
TRBJ1-1 | many | NA | TRBV27 | CASSLGFGGIGFEAFF | TGTGCCAGCAGTTTGGGGTTCGGGGGTATTGGATTTGAAGCTTTCTTT
TRBJ2-7 | many | TRBD1 | TRBV27 | CASSLMGTGLYEQYF | TGTGCCAGCAGTTTAATGGGGACAGGTCTCTACGAGCAGTACTTC
TRBJ1-1 | few | NA | TRBV11-1 | CASSYWTRPLNTEAFF | TGTGCCAGCAGCTACTGGACCCGACCTTTGAACACTGAAGCTTTCTTT
TRBJ1-1 | many | NA | TRBV6-5 | CASSYGSNEAFF | TGTGCCAGCAGTTATGGATCCAATGAAGCTTTCTTT
TRBJ2-7 | NA | TRBD2 | TRBV24-1 | CATSDSTSGRIHEQYF | TGTGCCACCAGTGATTCGACTAGCGGGAGGATCCACGAGCAGTACTTC
TRBJ1-1 | NA | NA | TRBV6-2/TRBV6-3 | CASSFAFSNTEAFF | TGTGCCAGCAGTTTTGCCTTCTCAAACACTGAAGCTTTCTTT
TRBJ2-7 | many | TRBD1 | TRBV11-2 | CASSLVGTGNEQYF | TGTGCCAGCAGCTTAGTTGGGACAGGGAATGAGCAGTACTTC
TRBJ1-6 | NA | TRBD1 | TRBV5-1 | CASSVVPGTGNSPLHF | TGCGCCAGCAGCGTCGTACCAGGGACAGGGAATTCACCCCTCCACTTT
TRBJ1-1 | many | NA | TRBV6-5 | CASSYAPYPPAEAFF | TGTGCCAGCAGTTACGCTCCCTATCCCCCGGCTGAAGCTTTCTTT
TRBJ1-2 | many | NA | TRBV6-5 | CASRSGLNYGYTF | TGTGCCAGCAGATCGGGCCTCAACTATGGCTACACCTTC
TRBJ1-2 | many | TRBD1 | TRBV5-1 | CASSLELDRAYGYTF | TGCGCCAGCAGCTTGGAGTTAGACAGGGCATATGGCTACACCTTC
TRBJ1-1 | many | NA | TRBV28 | CASSFVRGDIYTEAFF | TGTGCCAGCAGTTTCGTGAGGGGCGACATATACACTGAAGCTTTCTTT
TRBJ2-4 | many | NA | TRBV7-9 | CASSPKRWPAEDIQYF | TGTGCCAGCAGCCCAAAGAGATGGCCAGCGGAGGACATTCAGTACTTC
TRBJ1-4 | NA | NA | TRBV11-2 | CASSSRGTNEKLFF | TGTGCCAGCAGCTCCAGGGGCACTAATGAAAAACTGTTTTTT
TRBJ1-5 | many | NA | TRBV24-1 | CATSDPALPDQPQHF | TGTGCCACCAGTGATCCGGCCCTGCCCGATCAGCCCCAGCATTTT
TRBJ1-1 | many | NA | TRBV24-1 | CATSEGRWGEAFF | TGTGCCACCAGTGAGGGACGTTGGGGTGAAGCTTTCTTT